The sequence of this TCR beta chain was determined in a study of CD8 T cells in ankylosing spondylitis. General study points: Seemingly distinctive of ankylosing spondylitis blood was a TCR beta motif formed by eight highly homologous variants. Within matched ankylosing spondylitis synovial fluid, disease-linked clones were reportedly significantly enriched. Some of the motif variants had earlier been found in reactive arthritis patients' fluid and blood.

Quantitative 5'-RACE was performed with molecular barcodes, and it yielded the TCR beta libraries. TCRdb independently ran MiXCR on the 5' RACE reads; one entry per CDR3 protein. The profile covers tens of thousands of distinct CDR3 sequences, with about 9% appearing a single time and about 30% taken by the ten largest. This clonotype was recorded at least ten times. Its antigen is as yet unknown. The TCR comes from a male donor with ankylosing spondylitis. Sequenced input: blood, either unsorted or a sorted T cell fraction (not recorded which).

The CDR3: CSVDHNEQFF. The CDR3 nucleotides read TGCAGCGTTGATCACAATGAGCAGTTCTTC. The chain combines TRBV29-1 with TRBJ2-1; D remains unclear. The V end was cut by 3 bases, the J end by 5 bases, with 2 bases between. The germline V gene has CDR1 SQVTM and CDR2 ANQGSEA. CDR3 size: 10 residues.